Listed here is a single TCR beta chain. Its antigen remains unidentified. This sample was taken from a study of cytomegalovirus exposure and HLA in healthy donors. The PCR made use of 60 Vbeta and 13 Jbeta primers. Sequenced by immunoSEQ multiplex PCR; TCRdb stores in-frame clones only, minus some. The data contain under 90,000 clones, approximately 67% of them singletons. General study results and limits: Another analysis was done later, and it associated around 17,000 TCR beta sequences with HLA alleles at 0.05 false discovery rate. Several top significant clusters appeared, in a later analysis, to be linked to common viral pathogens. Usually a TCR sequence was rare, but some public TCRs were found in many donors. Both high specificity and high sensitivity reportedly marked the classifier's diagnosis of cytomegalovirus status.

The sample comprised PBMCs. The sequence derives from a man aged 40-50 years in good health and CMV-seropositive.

The CDR3: CASSPGTSGNTDTQYF. CDR3 nucleotide sequence: TGTGCCAGCAGTCCCGGGACTAGCGGGAACACAGATACGCAGTATTTT. The rearrangement links TRBV27 to TRBJ2-3; TRBD2 agrees at 13 bases. The CDR3 is 16 residues long. The V gene end was trimmed by 5 bases and the J gene end by 2 bases; junction bases not matched to a gene: 4. Germline loops: CDR1 MNHEY, CDR2 SMNVEV (reference sequence).